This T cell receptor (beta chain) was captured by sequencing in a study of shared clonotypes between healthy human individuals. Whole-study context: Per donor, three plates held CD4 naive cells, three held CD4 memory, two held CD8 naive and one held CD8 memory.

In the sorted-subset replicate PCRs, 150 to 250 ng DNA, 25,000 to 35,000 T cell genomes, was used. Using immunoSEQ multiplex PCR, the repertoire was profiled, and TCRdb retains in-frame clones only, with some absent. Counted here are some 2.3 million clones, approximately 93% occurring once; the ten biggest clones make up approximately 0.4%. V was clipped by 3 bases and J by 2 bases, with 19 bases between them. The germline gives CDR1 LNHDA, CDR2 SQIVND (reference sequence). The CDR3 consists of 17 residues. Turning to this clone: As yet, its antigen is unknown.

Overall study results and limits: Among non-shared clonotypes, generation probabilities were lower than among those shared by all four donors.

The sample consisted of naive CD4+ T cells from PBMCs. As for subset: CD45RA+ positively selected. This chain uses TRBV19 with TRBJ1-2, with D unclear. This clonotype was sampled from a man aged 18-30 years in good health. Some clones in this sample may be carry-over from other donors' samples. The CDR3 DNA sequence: TGTGCCAGTAGTATCGGGGTGGGGAAGCCCTTAAACTATGGCTACACCTTC. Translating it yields CASSIGVGKPLNYGYTF.